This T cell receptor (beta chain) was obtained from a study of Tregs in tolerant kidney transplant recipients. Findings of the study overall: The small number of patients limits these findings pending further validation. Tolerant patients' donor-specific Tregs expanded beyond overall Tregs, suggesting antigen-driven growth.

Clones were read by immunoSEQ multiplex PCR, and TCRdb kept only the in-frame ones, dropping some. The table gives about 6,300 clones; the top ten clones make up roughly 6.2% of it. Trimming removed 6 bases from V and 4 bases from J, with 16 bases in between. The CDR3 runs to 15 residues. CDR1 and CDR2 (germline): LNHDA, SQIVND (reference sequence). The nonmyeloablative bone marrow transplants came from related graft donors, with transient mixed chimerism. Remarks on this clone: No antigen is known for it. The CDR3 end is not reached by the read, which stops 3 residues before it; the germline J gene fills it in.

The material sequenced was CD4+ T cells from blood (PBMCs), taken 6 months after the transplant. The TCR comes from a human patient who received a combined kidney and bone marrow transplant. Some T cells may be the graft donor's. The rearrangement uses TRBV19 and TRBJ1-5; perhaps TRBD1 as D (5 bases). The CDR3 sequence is CASSPRGGGNQPQHF. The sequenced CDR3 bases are TGTGCCAGTAGCCCTCGTGGGGGGGGAAATCAGCCC.